The sequence of this T cell receptor (beta chain) was determined in a study of somatic mutations in cytotoxic T cells in rheumatoid arthritis. This clone was recorded once. Clones were sequenced by immunoSEQ multiplex PCR, and TCRdb holds only the in-frame ones, with some missing. The table includes some 17,000 clones, approximately 80% detected once. Between the trimmed V and J ends, which lost 1 base and 4 bases, there was a span of 17 bases. The CDR3 spans 16 residues. Per germline, CDR1 SGHVS and CDR2 FNYEAQ. The TCR originated in an adult with rheumatoid arthritis. The chain is built from TRBV7-6 and TRBJ2-7; D may be TRBD2 (6 bases). The sample taken for sequencing was CD8+ T cells sorted from blood. DNA of the CDR3: TGTGCCAGCAGCTTAGGGTCCGGAGGGAAAGGTTACGAGCAGTACTTC. Translation: CASSLGSGGKGYEQYF. Variable domain in full (rest from reference TRBV7-6 and TRBJ2-7): GAGVSQSPRYKVTKRGQDVALRCDPISGHVSLYWYRQALGQGPEFLTYFNYEAQQDKSGLPNDRFSAERPEGSISTLTIQRTEQRDSAMYRCASSLGSGGKGYEQYFGPGTRLTVT.